Given below is one T cell receptor beta chain in context. Its antigen remains undetermined. Base qualities are not recorded, but no much larger clone differs from it by a single base. After removal of 5 bases from V and 3 bases from J, the junction retains 6 bases not matched to a gene. From the cysteine through the phenylalanine, the CDR3 covers 15 amino acids. Only the CDR3 DNA stays, 45 bases, in frame from base 1. According to the germline V gene, CDR1 reads MRHNA and CDR2 reads SNTAGT. The source of the sample is a study of cytomegalovirus exposure and HLA in healthy donors (dated by TCRdb to the late 2010s). Regarding the study in general: According to an earlier analysis of several hundred of the donors, about 179 million T cells yielded 120 million or so unique TCR beta sequences and 250 to 350 Gb of sequence data. All discovery cohort repertoires had been generated on a single sequencing platform. The later analysis used no new phenotypic data to find candidate immune exposures, relying instead on TCR beta sequences and their occurrence across donors. Roughly 300 gigabases of sequencing data and approximately 85 million unique TCR sequences were included in an early release covering over 600 HLA-typed donors. Class I and class II HLA loci were covered by the typing at four-digit resolution. An earlier analysis of nearly 600 of the donors applied high-throughput TCR beta sequencing to assess whether each TCR beta V gene segment acted as functional or pseudogenic. To study patterns of TCR occurrence, a later analysis re-analyzed previously published TCR beta repertoires from 550 to 800 donors and added high-resolution HLA genotyping. The study profiled the T cell repertoires of about 640 subjects by immunosequencing and related them to cytomegalovirus serostatus. Typing coverage differed by locus: A, B, C, DRB1 and DQB1 were typed in about 620-630 donors, DQA1 in about 560, DPA1 in nearly 610, and DPB1 in 472. The study aimed to test whether cataloging public T cell receptors could reveal signatures of past pathogen exposure. Among roughly 370 genotyped donors of the cohort, an average of about 240,000 unique TCR beta nucleotide sequences were sequenced per donor, around a sixth of them non-productive. Donor age, sex, ethnicity and CMV serostatus were collected together with the repertoire data. A separate validation cohort of roughly 120 different subjects was used in addition to the roughly 640-subject first cohort. Because of strong linkage in the cohort, roughly five DR-DQ haplotypes were treated as single units for association and clustering. Of the approximately 400 genotyped donors, 81% fell in the genetic ancestry cluster associated with self-reported Caucasian donors. To predict cytomegalovirus infection status, the study combined high-throughput TCR immunosequencing, statistical association of individual TCRs with disease status, and machine learning. A later genetic analysis used genome-wide SNP genotypes for about three fifths of the 666 donors, treating that subset as a discovery cohort.

Findings and caveats that apply to the study as a whole: Cytomegalovirus status was reported to be diagnosed by the classifier with high specificity and sensitivity in both the original and validation cohorts. An association between a missense DCLRE1C variant and V-gene and J-gene trimming of TCR beta chains was found in a later genetic analysis and replicated in an independent cohort. In vitro tests confirmed that a few of the cytomegalovirus-associated TCR beta chains recognize cytomegalovirus antigens. An earlier analysis of around 540 of the donors showed that most TCR beta V segments appeared in productive rearrangements either about 87% or about 30% of the time, which broadly matched IMGT annotations. Linkage disequilibrium might explain the correlated functional status among segregating V segments, but an unknown experimental factor could not be excluded. HLA typing was unavailable for some donors at each locus, so association tests used only the typed subset. Compared with the roughly 670-donor mean, donors in an Asian-associated ancestry cluster had fewer N-insertions in productive TCRs, according to a later genetic analysis. The only immune exposure information available for the cohort was CMV serostatus. A later analysis found that TCR association rates varied across HLA loci, with DRB1 alleles showing the most associated TCRs and HLA-C alleles the fewest. A cluster of highly shared sequence variants was judged likely to be a technical artifact of the sequencing pipeline. The cohort was sequenced for TCR beta chains only, and without alpha or paired-chain data the features that could be detected were limited. When HLA alleles, especially DR and DQ, strongly co-occurred, TCR associations were difficult to assign to individual alleles. A further reported finding was that TCR beta sequences accurately predicted the HLA-A and HLA-B alleles for most subjects in the first cohort. It was suggested by the authors that the approach could potentially be generalized to other disease states and immunological phenotypes. Compared with equally common non-associated chains, HLA-associated TCR beta chains in a later analysis were more clonally expanded and had lower generation probabilities. The study gave a list of about 160 TCR beta chains associated with cytomegalovirus. Sequencing depth was assumed to be roughly uniform across donors in the presence/absence analyses, though that assumption may not hold. A later analysis associated about 17,000 TCR beta sequences with specific HLA alleles at a false discovery rate of 0.05. Most TCR sequences were seen in very few donors, while some public TCRs were found in many individuals. Most CMV-associated TCR beta chains appeared to be HLA-restricted in a later analysis, and the HLA associations seemed to be driven largely by CMV exposure. The 87-base-pair reads could not distinguish some IMGT-functional V segments, including TRBV6-2 and TRBV6-3, so those segments were excluded. According to a later analysis, parvovirus B19, influenza, CMV and Epstein-Barr virus appeared linked to several top co-occurrence clusters. Because counts were too low, approximately 15 rarely observed V segments, including chromosome 9 orphons, were excluded from the earlier analysis of fewer than 650 of the donors.

The library came from the immunoSEQ multiplex PCR assay. For the multiplex PCR, a mixture combining 60 forward primers for TCR Vbeta segments and 13 reverse primers for TCR Jbeta segments was used. The CDR3 region of rearranged TCR beta genes was amplified from genomic DNA by a multiplex PCR assay. The amplified TCR beta libraries were sequenced on the Illumina HiSeq System as 87-base-pair reads. In the paper's pipeline: Across the 640 or so repertoires, a later analysis counted tens of millions of unique TCR beta chains, 9.5 million to 13 million of which were shared by at least two donors. Raw reads were error-corrected and collapsed into unique sequences with a nearest-neighbor algorithm that merged closely related sequences to remove PCR and sequencing errors. Alignment of CDR3 sequences to IMGT reference sequences was used to assign V, D and J gene segments. For a sequence to be retained, a match of at least six nucleotides to both a V gene segment and a J gene segment was required. Rearrangements were classified as productive when the CDR3 lacked stop codons and remained in frame with V and J, and all other rearrangements were classified as non-productive. CDR3 was defined by IMGT convention, running from the second conserved V-encoded cysteine to the conserved J-encoded phenylalanine. The earlier analysis of 550 to 650 of the donors excluded any sequence lacking an unambiguous match to a single V gene segment. In an earlier analysis of some 590 of the donors, a V segment was called functional when productive rearrangements were above 56.7%, and segregating when the standard deviation between donors exceeded 5%. A statistical classification framework was built for diagnosing cytomegalovirus status from the catalog of TCR beta chain sequences. V and J gene assignment, in a later analysis, came from comparing TCR nucleotide sequences with IMGT/GENE-DB human TR gene sequences. In a later analysis, CDR3 sequences and most-parsimonious VDJ recombination scenarios were assigned using the TCRdist pipeline. In a later analysis, each TCR beta chain was defined by its CDR3 amino acid sequence together with its V-gene family, and reads lacking a unique V-gene family were excluded. In a later analysis, approximately 590 highly shared, low-generation-probability nucleotide sequences were removed to address suspected cross-contamination and a sequencing artifact. In a later analysis, a clonal expansion index for each public chain was calculated from normalized within-repertoire ranks of inferred template counts. In a later analysis, generation probabilities were computed using a VDJ recombination model fitted to out-of-frame rearrangements, and the results were checked against IGoR. In a later analysis, hypergeometric tests were used to score TCR-TCR, TCR-HLA and TCR-CMV co-occurrence, with a repertoire-size bias correction applied to TCR pairs. In a later analysis, false discovery rates were estimated by permuting HLA or CMV assignments 20 times. In a later analysis, co-occurring TCRs were grouped using DBSCAN, with TCRdist sequence similarity added in when clustering inside HLA-allele-positive subsets. Repertoires with fewer than 30,000 or more than 120,000 public chains, plus five repertoires with anomalous nucleotide sharing, were excluded from co-occurrence clustering. TCRdb retrieved this table from immuneACCESS and kept in-frame rearrangements only. Not all clones are present; in checked studies, unresolved V genes account for under half, and no reason is known for the remainder. V, J and clone size are those of that table, while D and trimming were read from the DNA. The sample table lists around 210,000 clones, roughly 84% of them with a count of one. 1.7% of the sample is in the top ten clones.

The cohort comprised 666 healthy bone marrow donors. At the time of sampling, every cohort member was nominally healthy, though immune exposures that went unrecorded were likely present. The donor tested CMV seronegative, placing the donor among the 352 seronegative members of the cohort. A peripheral blood sample was provided by each donor, and peripheral blood mononuclear cells were used for TCR beta sequencing. The Qiagen DNeasy Blood Extraction Kit was used to extract genomic DNA from the blood cell samples. Specimen: PBMCs. Recombination joined TRBV6-4 with TRBJ2-3; TRBD1 fits 9 bases in the junction. This TCR came from a man aged 50 to 60 in good health and CMV-seronegative. The nucleotides read TGTGCCAGCAGTATCCGGGACAGGGAAACAGATACGCAGTATTTT. Its amino acids are CASSIRDRETDTQYF.